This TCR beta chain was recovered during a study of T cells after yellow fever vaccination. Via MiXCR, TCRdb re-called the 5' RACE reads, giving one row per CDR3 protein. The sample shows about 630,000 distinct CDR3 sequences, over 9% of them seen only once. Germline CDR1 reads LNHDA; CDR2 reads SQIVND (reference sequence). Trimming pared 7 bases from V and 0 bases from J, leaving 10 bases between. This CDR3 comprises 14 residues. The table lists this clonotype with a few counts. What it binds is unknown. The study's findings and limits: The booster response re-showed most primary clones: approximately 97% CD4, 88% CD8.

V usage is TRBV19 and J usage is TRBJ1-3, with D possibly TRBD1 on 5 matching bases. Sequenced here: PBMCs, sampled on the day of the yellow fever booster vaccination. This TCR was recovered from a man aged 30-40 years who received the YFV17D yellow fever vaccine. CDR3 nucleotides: TGTGCCAGTAAGGGGCATTCCTCTGGAAACACCATATATTTT. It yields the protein CASKGHSSGNTIYF.